The rows below give T cell receptor beta chains drawn from one sample of a study of T cell responses to AZD1222 COVID-19 vaccine. Sequencing was performed with immunoSEQ multiplex PCR; in TCRdb, only in-frame clones are kept and a portion is missing. The repertoire holds 95,000 to 150,000 clones, with 85% to 90% as singletons. The specimen comprised peripheral blood, sampled on day 0 of AZD1222 vaccination. The receptors shown here come from an adult in good health. The CDR3 runs from the conserved cysteine through the conserved F or W. A D gene is named only where the DNA matches it firmly. Clone size is given for some rows only: seen once, a few or many times, or a class if the clone is expanded.

DNA,CDR3,length,J,size,D,V
TGTGCCAGCAGCGACGGGACGGCGTATCAGCCCCAGCATTTT,CASSDGTAYQPQHF,14,TRBJ1-5,NA,NA,TRBV9
TGCGCCAGCGAACCCAACAGGGGTCAGCGGGGCCAGCATTTT,CASEPNRGQRGQHF,14,TRBJ1-5,NA,TRBD1,TRBV23-1
TGCAGCGTTGTGACCGGGACAGGGAATCTTGGCAATCAGCCCCAGCATTTT,CSVVTGTGNLGNQPQHF,17,TRBJ1-5,NA,TRBD1,TRBV29-1
TGTGCCACCAGCAGTGGACTAGCGGTAGCCTACGAGCAGTACTTC,CATSSGLAVAYEQYF,15,TRBJ2-7,NA,TRBD2,TRBV15
TGTGCCAGCAGCTTGGGGGACAGGGGGACTAATGAAAAACTGTTTTTT,CASSLGDRGTNEKLFF,16,TRBJ1-4,NA,TRBD1,TRBV5-5
TGTGCCAGCTCTCCCGGGAGGATGGAAAATGAGCAGTTCTTC,CASSPGRMENEQFF,14,TRBJ2-1,NA,TRBD2,TRBV18
TGCAGCGTTGACGCTCCGACAGGGTTGAACACTGAAGCTTTCTTT,CSVDAPTGLNTEAFF,15,TRBJ1-1,few,TRBD1,TRBV29-1
TGTGCCAGCAGCCTTGACCCGGGACCCTATGGCTACACCTTC,CASSLDPGPYGYTF,14,TRBJ1-2,NA,NA,TRBV7-3
TGTGCCACCAGTGATTCGCTTCCGGGACAGGGTCATGAGCAGTTCTTC,CATSDSLPGQGHEQFF,16,TRBJ2-1,NA,TRBD1,TRBV24-1
TGCAGCGTTGAAGAGCGGGGTCGCGGGACGCCCCGTGGAGCCGGGGAGCTGTTTTTT,CSVEERGRGTPRGAGELFF,19,TRBJ2-2,NA,NA,TRBV29-1
TGTGCCAGCAGTTCCACCATAGGGGAGCTGTTTTTT,CASSSTIGELFF,12,TRBJ2-2,NA,NA,TRBV6-5
TGCGCCAGCAGCTTGGCTCAGACGAACACCGGGGAGCTGTTTTTT,CASSLAQTNTGELFF,15,TRBJ2-2,NA,NA,TRBV5-1
TGTGCCAGCAGCTCGCGGAGGGTTAGCGGACGGGTCGAGCAGTACTTC,CASSSRRVSGRVEQYF,16,TRBJ2-7,NA,NA,TRBV7-2
TGTGCCAGCAGCTCTTGGACGGATTCTCGTGGTACGCAGTATTTT,CASSSWTDSRGTQYF,15,TRBJ2-3,NA,NA,TRBV7-2
TGTGCCAGCAGGGTAGCGGGGGGGCCATACAATGAGCAGTTCTTC,CASRVAGGPYNEQFF,15,TRBJ2-1,NA,TRBD2,TRBV11-1
TGTGCCAGCTCCGCGACAGAGAACACTGAAGCTTTCTTT,CASSATENTEAFF,13,TRBJ1-1,NA,NA,TRBV18
TGTGCCAGCAGCCATGACAGGGTCGGTAACACCGGGGAGCTGTTTTTT,CASSHDRVGNTGELFF,16,TRBJ2-2,NA,TRBD1,TRBV7-3
TGTGCTAGTGGTTTGTTGGCGTCGAACACTGAAGCTTTCTTT,CASGLLASNTEAFF,14,TRBJ1-1,NA,NA,TRBV12-5
TGTGCCAGCAGCCCCGGGACAGGAGAACCCTACGAGCAGTACTTC,CASSPGTGEPYEQYF,15,TRBJ2-7,NA,TRBD1,TRBV6-5
TGTGCCAGCAGTGAGGTTGGGGCCGGCCGAGAGACCCAGTACTTC,CASSEVGAGRETQYF,15,TRBJ2-5,few,NA,TRBV2
TGTGCCAGCAGCTTGTCGACGGCTAGCAATCAGCCCCAGCATTTT,CASSLSTASNQPQHF,15,TRBJ1-5,NA,NA,TRBV5-6
TGTGCCAGCAGCCAAGATTTAGGCTACAGCTCCTACAATGAGCAGTTCTTC,CASSQDLGYSSYNEQFF,17,TRBJ2-1,NA,NA,TRBV3-1/TRBV3-2
TGTGCCAGCAGCTTATGGGCAGGGTCCTACAATGAGCAGTTCTTC,CASSLWAGSYNEQFF,15,TRBJ2-1,NA,NA,TRBV7-3
TGTGCCAGCAGCTGGATGACAGGGGCAGAGACCCAGTACTTC,CASSWMTGAETQYF,14,TRBJ2-5,NA,TRBD1,TRBV2
TGTGCCAGTAGTAGTCCCGACAGAGGCTACGAGCAGTACTTC,CASSSPDRGYEQYF,14,TRBJ2-7,once,NA,TRBV19
TGTGCCAGCTCACCACCGACAGGCTCAGGGGAAAAACTGTTTTTT,CASSPPTGSGEKLFF,15,TRBJ1-4,NA,NA,TRBV18
TGTGCCAGCAGCCGCGGCCAGGGAATAAACGGGGAGCTGTTTTTT,CASSRGQGINGELFF,15,TRBJ2-2,NA,NA,TRBV7-9
TGTGCCAGCAGCGTGACCGGGACAGGGGGCACAGATACGCAGTATTTT,CASSVTGTGGTDTQYF,16,TRBJ2-3,few,TRBD1,TRBV9
TGTGCCAGCAGCCCAAACACTTTACCCTCCTACAATGAGCAGTTCTTC,CASSPNTLPSYNEQFF,16,TRBJ2-1,NA,NA,TRBV7-8
TGCAGCGTGGTGGGGGGCAGCCCTGATCAGCCCCAGCATTTT,CSVVGGSPDQPQHF,14,TRBJ1-5,NA,NA,TRBV29-1
TGTGCCAGCAGTTACTCGATCAGGGGCCGTAATTCACCCCTCCACTTT,CASSYSIRGRNSPLHF,16,TRBJ1-6,NA,NA,TRBV6-5
TGTGCCAGCAGGCCTCTAGCGGGGGGCAAAGAGACCCAGTACTTC,CASRPLAGGKETQYF,15,TRBJ2-5,NA,TRBD2,TRBV2
TGCGCCAGCAGCCAAGATGTTAGCGGGAGGGCTAATGAGCAGTTCTTC,CASSQDVSGRANEQFF,16,TRBJ2-1,NA,TRBD2,TRBV4-3
TGCGCCAGCAGCCAAGATTTCCAGGGCGGTCAGCCCCAGCATTTT,CASSQDFQGGQPQHF,15,TRBJ1-5,NA,NA,TRBV4-3
TGTGCCAGCAGTGAAGTAGGCGGTTATCTTCAAGAGACCCAGTACTTC,CASSEVGGYLQETQYF,16,TRBJ2-5,NA,NA,TRBV6-1
TGTGCCAGCAACCCTCTTCGAGTCGCAGGACGGTTTACTGGAAACACCATATATTTT,CASNPLRVAGRFTGNTIYF,19,TRBJ1-3,NA,NA,TRBV21-1
TGTGCCAGCAGTTTATCTTACAGCAATCAGCCCCAGCATTTT,CASSLSYSNQPQHF,14,TRBJ1-5,NA,NA,TRBV27
TGTGCCAGCAGCAAAAGAGGGGGGAACACTGAAGCTTTCTTT,CASSKRGGNTEAFF,14,TRBJ1-1,NA,NA,TRBV3-1/TRBV3-2
TGTGCCATCAGTGAGGGAGGACCCAACTCTGGAAACACCATATATTTT,CAISEGGPNSGNTIYF,16,TRBJ1-3,NA,NA,TRBV10-3
TGTGCCAGCAGCTCTCCATATGGCTACACCTTC,CASSSPYGYTF,11,TRBJ1-2,NA,NA,TRBV11-2
TGTGCCTTGGGACTAGCGGGAGGGCCCTTCTTTGACAATGAGCAGTTCTTC,CALGLAGGPFFDNEQFF,17,TRBJ2-1,NA,TRBD2,TRBV30
TGTGCCAGTAGTACCCCGGGGGCTAGTGAAAAACTGTTTTTT,CASSTPGASEKLFF,14,TRBJ1-4,NA,NA,TRBV19
TGTGCCAGTAGAAAGAGTGGGAACACTGAAGCTTTCTTT,CASRKSGNTEAFF,13,TRBJ1-1,NA,NA,TRBV19
TGTGCCTGGACGAGGGGTCCAGGACAGCCCCAGCATTTT,CAWTRGPGQPQHF,13,TRBJ1-5,NA,NA,TRBV30
TGTGCCAGCAGTCCATCGGGTCGACAGAGGGAGACTTTCTTT,CASSPSGRQRETFF,14,TRBJ1-1,few,NA,TRBV6-2/TRBV6-3
TGTGCCAGTACCGAGAACAGGGGAACTGGAAACACCATATATTTT,CASTENRGTGNTIYF,15,TRBJ1-3,NA,TRBD1,TRBV19
TGTGCCAGCAGAGGAACTCAGGGTAAAGGGAGCTATGGCTACACCTTC,CASRGTQGKGSYGYTF,16,TRBJ1-2,NA,NA,TRBV27
TGTGCCAGCTCACCGGGCCTAGCGGGAGGTTCGCGGGCCAAAAACATTCAGTACTTC,CASSPGLAGGSRAKNIQYF,19,TRBJ2-4,NA,TRBD2,TRBV18
TGTGCCAGCAGCGTAGCGGGCGGGAGGGGTACGCAGTATTTT,CASSVAGGRGTQYF,14,TRBJ2-3,NA,TRBD2,TRBV9
TGTGCCAGTAGTATAGGGATAGGTCAGGACAGGGGAGCCAAAAACATTCAGTACTTC,CASSIGIGQDRGAKNIQYF,19,TRBJ2-4,NA,TRBD1,TRBV19